This T cell receptor beta chain appears in the sequencing data of a study of OX40 agonist ivuxolimab in advanced cancers. Study details: Patient treatment consisted of intravenous ivuxolimab administration every 2 weeks at 0.01 to 10 mg/kg. Dose-escalation patients suffered from hepatocellular carcinoma, melanoma, renal cell or head and neck cancer. Partial responses occurred in Three dose-escalation patients, one with hepatocellular carcinoma and two with cutaneous melanoma. Broader study findings: Both blood CD4+ and CD8+ T cells showed clonal growth by week 6 at 0.1 to 3.0 mg/kg.

Only in-frame clones appear in the TCRdb table, and some are missing; sequencing was by immunoSEQ multiplex PCR. The table lists roughly 56,000 clones, more than 75% of them singletons. Turning to this clone: Its matching antigen is unknown.

The clonotype originates from an adult with an advanced solid tumor such as melanoma, head and neck, liver or kidney cancer. The specimen was CD4+ or CD8+ T cells sorted from blood, collected in a trial of the OX40 agonist ivuxolimab.

CDR3 in amino acids: CASSVLSGGPGETQYF. In DNA, the CDR3 is TGTGCCAGCAGCGTATTATCGGGAGGGCCGGGAGAGACCCAGTACTTC. This chain joins TRBV9 and TRBJ2-5; 8 bases align to TRBD2. CDR3 size: 16 residues. CDR1 and CDR2 (germline): SGDLS, YYNGEE. Unmatched junction bases numbered 9, after V lost 1 base and J lost 4 bases.